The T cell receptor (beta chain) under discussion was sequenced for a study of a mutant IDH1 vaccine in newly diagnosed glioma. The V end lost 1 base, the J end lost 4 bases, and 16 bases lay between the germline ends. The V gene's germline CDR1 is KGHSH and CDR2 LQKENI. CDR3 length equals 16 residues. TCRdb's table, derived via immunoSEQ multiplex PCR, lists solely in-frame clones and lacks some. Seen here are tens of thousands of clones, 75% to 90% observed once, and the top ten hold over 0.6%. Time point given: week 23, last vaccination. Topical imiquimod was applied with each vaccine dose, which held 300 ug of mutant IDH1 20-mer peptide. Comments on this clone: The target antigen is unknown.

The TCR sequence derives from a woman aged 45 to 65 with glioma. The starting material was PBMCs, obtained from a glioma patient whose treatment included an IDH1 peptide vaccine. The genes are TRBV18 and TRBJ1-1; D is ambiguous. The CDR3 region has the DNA TGTGCCAGCTCACCACACATTGCTGGGGAGGGCACTGAAGCTTTCTTT. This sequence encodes CASSPHIAGEGTEAFF.